This TCR beta chain was found in a study of blood T cell repertoires in COVID-19. Clones were read by immunoSEQ multiplex PCR, and TCRdb kept only the in-frame ones, dropping some. The sample carries about 180,000 clones, approximately 80% recorded once. Worth noting for this clone: In the same sample, other DNA sequences code for this CDR3.

V was trimmed by 6 bases and J by 2 bases, leaving 10 bases between them. Per the germline V gene, CDR1 is MNHEY and CDR2 is SVGAGI. This CDR3 has 14 amino acids. The V and J genes are TRBV6-5 and TRBJ2-2; the D gene is possibly TRBD1 (5 bases). The clonotype comes from a man aged 60 to 75 who had been exposed to COVID-19. The sequenced material came from PBMCs or T cells enriched from blood (not recorded which). The CDR3, as DNA: TGTGCCAGCAGCTACGACAGTAACACCGGGGAGCTGTTTTTT. Translation gives CASSYDSNTGELFF.